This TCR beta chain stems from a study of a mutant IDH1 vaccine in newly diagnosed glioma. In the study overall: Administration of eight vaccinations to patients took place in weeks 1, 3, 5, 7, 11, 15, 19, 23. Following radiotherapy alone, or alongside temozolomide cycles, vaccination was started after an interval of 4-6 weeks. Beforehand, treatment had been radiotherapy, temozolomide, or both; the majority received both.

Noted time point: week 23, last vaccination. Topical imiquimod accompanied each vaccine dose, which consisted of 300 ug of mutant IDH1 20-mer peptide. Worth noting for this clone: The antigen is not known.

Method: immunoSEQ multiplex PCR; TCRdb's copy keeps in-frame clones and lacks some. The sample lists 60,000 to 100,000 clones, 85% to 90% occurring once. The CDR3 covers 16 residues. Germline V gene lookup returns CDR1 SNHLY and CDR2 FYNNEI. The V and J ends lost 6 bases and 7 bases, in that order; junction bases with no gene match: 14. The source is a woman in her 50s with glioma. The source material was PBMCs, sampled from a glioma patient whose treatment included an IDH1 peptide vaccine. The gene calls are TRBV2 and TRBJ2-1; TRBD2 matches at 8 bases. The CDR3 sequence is CASSEQVAGGLNEQFF. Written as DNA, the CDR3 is TGTGCCAGCAGCGAACAGGTGGCGGGAGGTTTGAATGAGCAGTTCTTC.